One sample yielded the 28 T cell receptor beta chains listed below, sequenced in a study of regulatory T cells in long-lasting Graves disease. Time point indicated: persistent/refractory GD, antithyroid drugs over 5 years with positive TRAb. Extracted RNA from PBMCs served as the source of the TCR library. With iRepertoire HTBI primers and Arm-PCR of CDR3 regions, TCR beta libraries were built. TCRdb reanalysed the multiplex PCR reads using MiXCR and keeps one entry per CDR3 protein. The table records about 450,000 distinct CDR3 sequences, about 20% of them present only once. The sequencing here drew on peripheral blood mononuclear cells (PBMCs), taken when the disease was refractory, from a patient treated with antithyroid drugs. The receptors were gathered from a female donor with Graves disease.

This clonotype was detected only a few times. J is TRBJ1-4 and V is TRBV28, with a possible D match to TRBD1 (6 bases). The CDR3 extends over 14 amino acids. The V end lost 4 bases, the J end lost 6 bases, and 12 bases lay between the germline ends. Germline V gives CDR1 MDHEN, CDR2 SYDVKM. CDR3 in DNA: TGTGCCAGCAGTTCCCCGGACAGTGATGAAAAACTGTTTTTT. This codes for CASSSPDSDEKLFF.

This clonotype was counted many times. The V gene is TRBV7-6, the J gene TRBJ2-7; 10 nucleotides match TRBD1. The CDR3 has 13 amino acids. V lost 7 bases to trimming and J lost 6 bases; unmatched junction nucleotides: 6. CDR1 and CDR2 from the germline V gene are SGHVS and FNYEAQ. CDR3 residues: CASTRDRGGEQYF. In DNA form, the CDR3 reads TGTGCCAGCACCCGGGACAGGGGTGGCGAGCAGTACTTC.

V usage is TRBV2 and J usage is TRBJ2-7; D is possibly TRBD2 (5 bases). This CDR3 spans 14 amino acids. Germline values: CDR1 SNHLY, CDR2 FYNNEI. V was cut by 7 bases and J by 2 bases, with 15 bases left in between. CDR3 sequence: CASINEGSPYEQYF. CDR3 in DNA: TGTGCCAGCATTAACGAGGGCTCCCCCTACGAGCAGTACTTC.

This chain connects TRBV19 to TRBJ1-2, with D uncertain. Germline V gene lookup returns CDR1 LNHDA and CDR2 SQIVND (reference sequence). The CDR3 length is 12 residues. The germline V and J ends were trimmed by 5 bases and 8 bases, with 12 bases remaining between them. Here the CDR3 reads CASSFGGNGYTF. Here the CDR3 DNA reads TGTGCCAGTAGTTTCGGAGGGAACGGCTACACCTTC.

This chain connects TRBV19 to TRBJ2-2, with a possible D match to TRBD2 (5 bases). From germline, CDR1 is LNHDA and CDR2 SQIVND (reference sequence). This CDR3 region has 15 residues. Trimming shortened V by 1 base and J by 5 bases, and 11 bases separated the two germline ends. The CDR3 DNA sequence: TGTGCCAGTAGTATAGGAGGCAGGAGGACCGGGGAGCTGTTTTTT. Protein: CASSIGGRRTGELFF.

This clonotype was detected only a few times. This chain uses TRBV5-1 with TRBJ2-7; D uncertain. In germline, CDR1 is SGHRS, CDR2 YFSETQ. This CDR3 spans 14 amino acids. Trimming pared 0 bases from V and 1 base from J, leaving 8 bases between. The CDR3 DNA sequence: TGCGCCAGCAGCTTGGAGTTGAGATCCTACGAGCAGTACTTC. This sequence encodes CASSLELRSYEQYF.

The V gene is TRBV6-1, the J gene TRBJ1-3; D gene ambiguous. Trimming cost V 9 bases and J 0 bases, with 3 bases left between them. Germline CDR1 MNHNS, CDR2 SASEGT. The CDR3 has 11 amino acids. The CDR3 bases are TGTGCCAGTGACTCTGGAAACACCATATATTTT. Its translation is CASDSGNTIYF.

For this clonotype: The junction differs from germline at one of its ends, possibly a read error. V is TRBV7-7 and J is TRBJ2-1; TRBD2 matches at 10 bases. Germline CDR1 reads SSHAT; CDR2 reads FNYEAQ (reference sequence). The CDR3 length is 15 residues. As DNA, the CDR3 is TGTGCTAGCAGCCCAGGTGGACTAGCGGCCTATGAGCAGTTCTTC. Its translation: CASSPGGLAAYEQFF.

This clonotype showed up just a few times. The chain uses TRBV19 and TRBJ2-1, with TRBD2 identical over 14 bases. The CDR3 is 18 residues long. Per germline, CDR1 LNHDA and CDR2 SQIVND (reference sequence). The ends lost 5 bases at V and 2 bases at J; junction bases unmatched: 8. The CDR3 nucleotides are TGTGCCAGTAGTCCCGGGACTAGCGGGAGACCGGCCTACAATGAGCAGTTCTTC. This codes for CASSPGTSGRPAYNEQFF.

To note about this clonotype: Being one base from a much bigger clone, this may be a read error. J is TRBJ1-2 and V is TRBV6-2 or TRBV6-3, with 7 nucleotides matching TRBD1. Germline V lookup: CDR1 MNHEY, CDR2 SVGEGT. This CDR3 comprises 15 residues. The CDR3 bases are TGTACCGGCAGGGCGCGACAGGGTGGATTCTATGGCTACACCTTC. Translated: CTGRARQGGFYGYTF.

This clonotype appeared many times. DNA for the CDR3: TGTGCCAGCAGCTTACCGTTGCGGGACAGGGGATTGGACACTGAAGCTTTCTTT. Translating it yields CASSLPLRDRGLDTEAFF. The J gene is TRBJ1-1, the V gene TRBV7-2; 10 nucleotides agree with TRBD1. Germline-derived CDR1 and CDR2 are SGHTA and FQGNSA. Trimming cost V 2 bases and J 3 bases; bases outside gene matches: 12. This CDR3 region has 18 residues.

This clonotype was seen ten or more times. This sequence joins TRBV28 and TRBJ2-6; 12 bases are shared with TRBD1. Losses at the gene ends were 8 bases for V and 4 bases for J; bases not matched to a gene: 3. Germline V lookup: CDR1 MDHEN, CDR2 SYDVKM. The CDR3 length is 15 residues. CDR3 loop: CASGTGGLGANVLTF. The CDR3 region has the DNA TGTGCCAGCGGGACAGGGGGCCTGGGGGCCAACGTCCTGACTTTC.

This clonotype was counted ten times or more. The V and J genes are TRBV11-2 and TRBJ1-2; 7 bases map to TRBD1. Germline loops: CDR1 SGHAT, CDR2 FQNNGV. Unmatched junction bases numbered 6, after V lost 1 base and J lost 4 bases. The CDR3 extends over 15 amino acids. CDR3 coding DNA: TGTGCCAGCAGCTTAGTCCCAGGGGGATCCTATGGCTACACCTTC. Protein sequence: CASSLVPGGSYGYTF. The full variable domain, completed using reference TRBV11-2 and TRBJ1-2, is EAGVAQSPRYKIIEKRQSVAFWCNPISGHATLYWYQQILGQGPKLLIQFQNNGVVDDSQLPKDRFSAERLKGVDSTLKIQPAKLEDSAVYLCASSLVPGGSYGYTFGSGTRLTVV.

The V gene is TRBV6-5, the J gene TRBJ2-7, with 7 bases lining up with TRBD2. The CDR3 extends over 15 amino acids. V was pared by 2 bases and J by 0 bases, with 4 bases of the junction left unmatched. Germline V CDR1 and CDR2: MNHEY, SVGAGI. This chain's CDR3 is CASSYAGGSSYEQYF. The CDR3 bases are TGTGCCAGCAGTTACGCGGGCGGGAGCTCCTACGAGCAGTACTTC.

Points on this clonotype: A single base separates this from a much larger clone, so it may be a read error. This rearrangement joins TRBV7-2 to TRBJ2-5; TRBD1 might be the D (6 bases). Per the germline V gene, CDR1 is SGHTA and CDR2 is FQGNSA. The CDR3 runs 13 residues. The CDR3 DNA reads TGTGTCAGCAGCACGGACAGTCAAGAGACCCAGTACTTC. Translating gives CVSSTDSQETQYF.

The V and J genes are TRBV7-8 and TRBJ1-2; D is ambiguous. Germline loops: CDR1 SGHVS, CDR2 FQNEAQ. The CDR3 totals 18 residues. V was pared by 3 bases and J by 0 bases, with 20 bases between. The CDR3 spells CASSFTRRSPGSNYGYTF. The DNA of the CDR3 is TGTGCCAGCAGCTTCACAAGGAGATCCCCCGGGTCTAACTATGGCTACACCTTC.

This clonotype was picked up many times. The chain joins TRBV28 to TRBJ2-7; 11 bases match TRBD2. V was pared by 5 bases and J by 7 bases, with 10 bases of the junction left unmatched. This CDR3 comprises 15 residues. Germline V CDR1 and CDR2: MDHEN, SYDVKM. CDR3 region: CASSPTSGSRAEQYF. The CDR3 region has the DNA TGTGCCAGCAGTCCTACTAGCGGGAGTAGAGCTGAGCAGTACTTC.

This clonotype was observed at least ten times. The DNA for the CDR3 is TGCGCCAGCAGCTTGGCCGGGGTTGGAAACACCATATATTTT. Translating it yields CASSLAGVGNTIYF. The chain carries TRBV5-1 and TRBJ1-3; D is uncertain. The germline V and J ends were trimmed by 0 bases and 3 bases, with 7 bases remaining between them. The CDR3 covers 14 residues. From germline, CDR1 is SGHRS and CDR2 YFSETQ.

This chain connects TRBV11-2 to TRBJ2-1; tentative D call: TRBD2 (6 bases). Germline assignment: CDR1 SGHAT and CDR2 FQNNGV. The CDR3 sequence is 14 residues long. V was pared by 5 bases and J by 4 bases, with 12 bases between. The DNA of the CDR3 is TGTGCCAGCAGCAGCAACAGCGGGTACAATGAGCAGTTCTTC. Its protein is CASSSNSGYNEQFF.

This clonotype was seen a handful of times. V is TRBV5-1 and J is TRBJ1-1; unclear D gene. Germline-derived CDR1 and CDR2 are SGHRS and YFSETQ. Trimming pared 1 base from V and 4 bases from J, leaving 20 bases between. CDR3 size: 17 residues. The CDR3 region has the DNA TGCGCCAGCAGCTTGCTATCGATGACGGGAATGGGCACTGAAGCTTTCTTT. Translated: CASSLLSMTGMGTEAFF.

The sample holds many counts of this clonotype. V gene TRBV11-2 combines with J gene TRBJ2-5; the match to TRBD2 covers 9 bases. V was clipped by 2 bases and J by 4 bases; unmatched bases: 8. The germline V gene has CDR1 SGHAT and CDR2 FQNNGV. The CDR3 consists of 16 residues. The CDR3 DNA follows: TGTGCCAGCAGCTTATTGCCGGGAGCGGGAGGAGAGACCCAGTACTTC. Translated, it gives CASSLLPGAGGETQYF.

This clonotype has more than one count but fewer than ten. The rearrangement uses TRBV7-2 and TRBJ1-4; maybe TRBD1 (5 bases). In germline, CDR1 is SGHTA, CDR2 FQGNSA. This CDR3 has 15 residues. Trimming shortened V by 1 base and J by 10 bases, and 16 bases separated the two germline ends. This CDR3 is CASSLESRGGGKLFF. In DNA form, the CDR3 reads TGTGCCAGCAGCTTAGAAAGCCGTGGGGGGGGAAAACTGTTTTTT.

Worth noting for this clonotype: This sequence is one base from a far larger clone and is likely a read error. This chain connects TRBV28 to TRBJ2-4; 9 positions match TRBD2. The closer fit of TRBJ2-7 to the DNA end suggests the J call may be wrong. This CDR3 contains 18 residues. CDR1 is MDHEN, CDR2 SYDVKM, per germline. Here the CDR3 DNA reads TGTGCCAGCAGTTTAGGGCATCCTCTAGCGGGAAGCTCCTACGAGCAGTACTTC. Translating gives CASSLGHPLAGSSYEQYF.

The chain employs TRBV7-9 and TRBJ2-1; the match to TRBD2 covers 9 bases. CDR3 length: 14 amino acids. V dropped 1 base and J dropped 7; count of bases not matched to a gene: 2. Germline CDR1 and CDR2: SEHNR and FQNEAQ (reference sequence). This chain's CDR3 is CASSLVGLANEQFF. As DNA, the CDR3 is TGTGCCAGCAGCTTAGTGGGACTAGCTAATGAGCAGTTCTTC.

V gene TRBV20-1 combines with J gene TRBJ1-1; D is uncertain. CDR3 length: 16 residues. Germline values: CDR1 DFQATT, CDR2 SNEGSKA (reference sequence). The V and J ends lost 0 bases and 1 base respectively, with 15 bases between them. The CDR3 sequence: CSARDEFVGGNTEAFF. The CDR3 bases are TGCAGTGCTAGAGATGAGTTTGTCGGCGGGAACACTGAAGCTTTCTTT.

The CDR3 is CASSQDRGGVATGELFF. The CDR3 nucleotides read TGTGCCAGCAGCCAAGATCGAGGGGGTGTAGCGACCGGGGAGCTGTTTTTT. V usage is TRBV3-1 and J usage is TRBJ2-2; weak D call: TRBD1 (6 bases). The CDR3 spans 17 residues. Per germline, CDR1 LGHDT and CDR2 YNNKEL (reference sequence). The V end was cut by 0 bases, the J end by 5 bases, with 16 bases between.

The chain uses TRBV28 and TRBJ2-5; D not certain. CDR3 length: 13 residues. V lost 9 bases and J 3 bases, leaving 14 bases between the germline ends. The V gene's germline CDR1 is MDHEN and CDR2 SYDVKM. The CDR3 coding sequence is TGTGCCAGTAACGCTGGTAGGGAAGAGACCCAGTACTTC. Its protein product is CASNAGREETQYF.

This clonotype showed up many times. The CDR3 spells CSASPQGARGYTF. The CDR3 coding sequence is TGCAGTGCTAGTCCACAGGGGGCGCGGGGCTACACCTTC. The V call is TRBV20-1, the J call TRBJ1-2, with 9 bases identical to TRBD1. The trim removed 3 bases at V and 8 bases at J, leaving 7 bases unmatched. The germline V gene has CDR1 DFQATT and CDR2 SNEGSKA (reference sequence). This CDR3 contains 13 residues.